This TCR beta chain is from a study of CD8 T cells in Susac syndrome. V was trimmed by 4 bases and J by 0 bases, leaving 18 bases between them. The CDR3 length is 17 residues. In germline, CDR1 is SGDLS, CDR2 YYNGEE. CD8+ and CD4+ T cells were negatively isolated; TEMRA cells were FACS-enriched. The RNA, 0.5 to 1 ug, was put through reverse transcription using random hexamers. MiXCR was run by TCRdb on the immunoSEQ multiplex PCR reads, yielding one entry per CDR3 protein. Among some 300,000 distinct CDR3 sequences listed, 80% to 90% were seen once. The sequence was obtained from a human donor with multiple sclerosis. The chain uses TRBV9 and TRBJ2-3; D is tentatively TRBD1 or TRBD2 (6 bases each). The source material was CD8+ T cells from PBMCs. For the CDR3, the DNA is TGTGCCAGCAGCAGGCCCTTGAGGGGGACTAGCACAGATACGCAGTATTTT. Encoded protein: CASSRPLRGTSTDTQYF.